The 3 T cell receptor beta chains reported below all come from one sample, sequenced in a study of beta chain features in type 1 diabetes. cDNA synthesis used the whole RNA isolate, giving expressed TCRB sequences. The protocol was immunoSEQ multiplex PCR, while the TCRdb copy is restricted to in-frame clones and leaves out a portion. Among around 330,000 clones listed, approximately 9.9% were seen once. Sequences were obtained from naive CD4+ T cells from blood. Receptors originate from a woman under 40 in good health.

V and J are TRBV2 and TRBJ2-1; 7 positions agree with TRBD2. Germline assignment: CDR1 SNHLY and CDR2 FYNNEI. The ends lost 6 bases at V and 4 bases at J; junction bases unmatched: 3. CDR3 size: 13 residues. The CDR3 DNA sequence: TGTGCCAGCAGCGGAGCGGGATACAATGAGCAGTTCTTC. Its translation: CASSGAGYNEQFF.

This clone has just a few counts. CDR3 in amino acids: CASSLGTSGSNIQYF. The CDR3 bases are TGCGCCAGCAGCCTAGGGACTAGCGGGAGCAACATTCAGTACTTC. The rearrangement links TRBV4-3 to TRBJ2-4; 14 positions agree with TRBD2. V trimming: 4 bases; J trimming: 7 bases; junction bases outside the gene matches: 3. The CDR3 is made up of 15 amino acids. Germline loops: CDR1 LGHNA, CDR2 YSLEER.

This chain links TRBV25-1 with TRBJ1-2; D perhaps matches TRBD1 (5 bases). This CDR3 comprises 12 residues. V dropped 3 bases and J dropped 8 bases, with 10 bases sitting between them. Germline V gives CDR1 MGHDK, CDR2 SYGVNS. The CDR3 DNA sequence: TGTGCCAGCAGTGATTATCAGGGAGGCTACACCTTC. This encodes CASSDYQGGYTF.